These 10 T cell receptor beta chains came from one sample sequenced in a study of shared clonotypes between healthy human individuals. Some clones are missing from TCRdb's copy, which holds only in-frame ones; the method was immunoSEQ multiplex PCR. Of hundreds of thousands of clones in the sample, roughly 72% were seen once. The sample taken for sequencing was memory CD4+ T cells sorted from blood. Subset here: CD45RA-negative fraction. The source of these receptors is a woman in her twenties or thirties in good health.

The chain is built from TRBV28 and TRBJ2-5, with 9 bases lining up with TRBD1. Trimming removed 6 bases from V and 1 base from J; junction bases left unmatched: 6. CDR1 and CDR2 (germline): MDHEN, SYDVKM. CDR3 length: 15 residues. The CDR3 DNA follows: TGTGCCAGCAGAAAGGACAGGGGACCCCAAGAGACCCAGTACTTC. Its protein product is CASRKDRGPQETQYF. The full variable domain, completed using reference TRBV28 and TRBJ2-5, is DVKVTQSSRYLVKRTGEKVFLECVQDMDHENMFWYRQDPGLGLRLIYFSYDVKMKEKGDIPEGYSVSREKKERFSLILESASTNQTSMYLCASRKDRGPQETQYFGPGTRLLVL.

This clone was detected once. The chain joins TRBV10-3 to TRBJ2-3, with 7 bases that match TRBD1. V dropped 2 bases and J dropped 2; count of bases not matched to a gene: 7. The CDR3 totals 16 residues. Looked up from germline, CDR1 is ENHRY and CDR2 is SYGVKD. In DNA form, the CDR3 reads TGTGCCATCAGTGAGCCAGGGGGAATCCCCACAGATACGCAGTATTTT. Protein product: CAISEPGGIPTDTQYF.

As for this clone: This clone may be a read error of a much larger clone one base away. Within the sample, other DNA sequences also encode this same CDR3. V gene TRBV5-1 combines with J gene TRBJ1-3; D not resolved. V was cut by 0 bases and J by 1 base, with 2 bases left in between. This CDR3 is 13 amino acids long. CDR1 and CDR2 from the germline V gene are SGHRS and YFSETQ. The CDR3: CASSLGSGNTIYF. For the CDR3, the DNA is TGCGCCAGCAGCTTGGGGTCTGGAAACACCATATATTTT. The complete variable domain, with remaining parts taken from reference TRBV5-1 and TRBJ1-3, reads KAGVTQTPRYLIKTRGQQVTLSCSPISGHRSVSWYQQTPGQGLQFLFEYFSETQRNKGNFPGRFSGRQFSNSRSEMNVSTLELGDSALYLCASSLGSGNTIYFGEGSWLTVV.

This clone occurred a few times. The chain recombines TRBV14 with TRBJ2-7, with 9 bases identical to TRBD1. The CDR3 runs 16 residues. Trimming at V came to 2 bases and at J to 1 base, leaving 6 bases not matched to a gene. Per the germline V gene, CDR1 is SGHDN and CDR2 is FVKESK. CDR3 in DNA: TGTGCCAGCAGCCAATCGGACAGGGGCCCTTCCTACGAGCAGTACTTC. Translation gives CASSQSDRGPSYEQYF.

The chain combines TRBV2 with TRBJ2-3; D not certain. The CDR3 consists of 10 residues. Trimming removed 6 bases at V and 7 bases at J, with 5 bases between. Germline V gene lookup returns CDR1 SNHLY and CDR2 FYNNEI. The CDR3 spells CASSGNTQYF. The DNA of the CDR3 is TGTGCCAGCAGCGGAAATACGCAGTATTTT.

The V and J genes are TRBV4-2 and TRBJ2-7, with D possibly matching TRBD1 (6 bases). Germline-derived CDR1 and CDR2 are LGHNA and YNFKEQ. The CDR3 covers 16 residues. The ends were cut back, 1 base at V and 5 bases at J, with 18 bases in the middle. Written as DNA, the CDR3 is TGTGCCAGCAGCCAAGCTGGGGGCAGTGGTACTGACGAGCAGTACTTC. It codes for CASSQAGGSGTDEQYF.

This clone showed up just once. The chain links TRBV2 to TRBJ2-1, with D maybe TRBD2 (5 bases). V was cut by 2 bases and J by 1 base, with 6 bases left in between. The CDR3 length is 14 residues. The V gene's germline CDR1 is SNHLY and CDR2 FYNNEI. DNA of the CDR3: TGTGCCAGCAGTGAAACTAGTTCCTACAATGAGCAGTTCTTC. Protein product: CASSETSSYNEQFF.

This clone was observed a handful of times. The rearrangement joins TRBV7-9 to TRBJ2-2; perhaps TRBD2 as D (6 bases). The CDR3 loop spans 13 amino acids. The V and J ends lost 7 bases and 5 bases respectively, with 11 bases between them. CDR1 is SEHNR and CDR2 is FQNEAQ in the germline V gene (reference sequence). For the CDR3, the DNA is TGTGCCAGCAAGGAGGGAGTGACCGGGGAGCTGTTTTTT. Protein sequence: CASKEGVTGELFF.

About this clone: Since a much larger clone is just one base distant, this may be a read error. In the same sample, other DNA sequences code for this CDR3. The chain recombines TRBV7-3 with TRBJ2-1; 7 nucleotides agree with TRBD2. The length of the CDR3 is 15 residues. Germline CDR1 reads SGHTA; CDR2 reads FQGTGA. Trimming removed 5 bases from V and 0 bases from J; junction bases left unmatched: 4. The CDR3 nucleotides are TGTGCCAGCAGCCCACAGCGGGACTCCTACAATGAGCAGTTCTTC. It is translated as CASSPQRDSYNEQFF.

For this clone: At one boundary the junction diverges from the germline segment, which might be a read error. The chain is built from TRBV5-6 and TRBJ2-1; 8 bases are shared with TRBD1. Germline V CDR1 and CDR2: SGHDT, YYEEEE. CDR3 length equals 16 residues. Here the CDR3 reads CASSVRGPKHDNGQFF. CDR3 nucleotides: TGTGCCAGCAGCGTCAGGGGGCCCAAGCATGACAATGGGCAGTTCTTC.